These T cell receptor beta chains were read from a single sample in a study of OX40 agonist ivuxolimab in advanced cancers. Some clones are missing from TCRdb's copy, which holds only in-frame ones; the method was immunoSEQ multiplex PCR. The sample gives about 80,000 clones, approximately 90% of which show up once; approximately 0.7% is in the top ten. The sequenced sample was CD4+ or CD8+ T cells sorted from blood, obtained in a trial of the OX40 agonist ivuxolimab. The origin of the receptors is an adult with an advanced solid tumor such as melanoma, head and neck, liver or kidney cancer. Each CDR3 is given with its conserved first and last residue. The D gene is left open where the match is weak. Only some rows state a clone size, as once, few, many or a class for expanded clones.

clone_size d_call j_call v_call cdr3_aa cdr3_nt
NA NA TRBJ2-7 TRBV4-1 CASSRSRGDPRAEQYF TGCGCCAGCAGCCGCTCCAGGGGGGACCCAAGAGCCGAGCAGTACTTC
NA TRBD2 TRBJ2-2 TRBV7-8 CASSRGLAGGLNTGELFF TGTGCCAGCAGCCGCGGACTAGCGGGAGGTCTGAACACCGGGGAGCTGTTTTTT
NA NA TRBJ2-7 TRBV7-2 CASSSQGYEQYF TGTGCCAGCAGCTCCCAGGGGTACGAGCAGTACTTC
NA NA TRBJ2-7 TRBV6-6 CASSYGGGGSLYEQYF TGTGCCAGCAGTTATGGCGGCGGAGGGAGCCTCTACGAGCAGTACTTC
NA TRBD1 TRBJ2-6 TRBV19 CASSIAKTGTGANVLTF TGTGCCAGTAGTATAGCCAAGACAGGGACTGGGGCCAACGTCCTGACTTTC
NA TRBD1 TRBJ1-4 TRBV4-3 CASSQVGTGEKLFF TGCGCCAGCAGCCAAGTCGGGACAGGGGAAAAACTGTTTTTT
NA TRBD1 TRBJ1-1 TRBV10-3 CAISEGGTGNTEAFF TGTGCCATCAGTGAGGGGGGGACAGGGAACACTGAAGCTTTCTTT
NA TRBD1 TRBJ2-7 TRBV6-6 CASSYLTGDGEQYF TGTGCCAGCAGTTACTTGACAGGGGATGGCGAGCAGTACTTC
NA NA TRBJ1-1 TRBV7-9 CASSLYETEVFF TGTGCCAGCAGCTTATACGAGACTGAAGTTTTCTTT
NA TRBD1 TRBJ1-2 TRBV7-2 CASSSRTGANYGYTF TGTGCCAGCAGCTCCCGGACAGGGGCCAACTATGGCTACACCTTC
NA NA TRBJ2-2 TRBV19 CASSIASSNTGELFF TGTGCCAGTAGTATAGCAAGCAGTAACACCGGGGAGCTGTTTTTT
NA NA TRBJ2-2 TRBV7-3 CASSPYIGQSGELFF TGTGCCAGCAGCCCCTACATCGGACAGTCGGGGGAGCTGTTTTTT
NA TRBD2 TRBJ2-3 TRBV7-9 CASSPLSGRATDTQYF TGTGCCAGCAGCCCGCTTAGCGGGAGGGCTACAGATACGCAGTATTTT
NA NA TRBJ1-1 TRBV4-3 CASSQDRVRFEAFF TGCGCCAGCAGCCAAGATAGGGTCAGGTTTGAAGCTTTCTTT
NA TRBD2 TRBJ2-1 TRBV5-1 CASSISGTSGHNEQFF TGCGCCAGCAGCATCTCCGGGACTAGCGGCCACAATGAGCAGTTCTTC
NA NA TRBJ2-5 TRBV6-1 CASSKRTRWETQYF TGTGCCAGCAGTAAAAGGACGAGGTGGGAGACCCAGTACTTC
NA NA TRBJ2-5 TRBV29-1 CSVERARQETQYF TGCAGCGTTGAAAGAGCTCGACAAGAGACCCAGTACTTC
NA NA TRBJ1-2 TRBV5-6 CASRRQDPYGYTF TGTGCCAGCCGAAGACAGGACCCCTATGGCTACACCTTC
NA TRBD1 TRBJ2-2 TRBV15 CATSRVRTGDLPGELFF TGTGCCACCAGCAGGGTTCGGACAGGGGATTTGCCCGGGGAGCTGTTTTTT
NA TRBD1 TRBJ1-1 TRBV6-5 CATSDRANTEAFF TGTGCCACCTCGGACAGGGCCAACACTGAAGCTTTCTTT
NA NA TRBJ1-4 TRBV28 CASNSAGATNEKLFF TGTGCCAGCAACTCCGCGGGCGCAACTAATGAAAAACTGTTTTTT
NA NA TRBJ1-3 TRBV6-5 CASRPAGNSGNTIYF TGTGCCAGCAGACCTGCCGGGAACTCTGGAAACACCATATATTTT
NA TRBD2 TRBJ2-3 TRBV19 CASSVPPGLAGGTDTQYF TGTGCCAGTAGTGTCCCCCCGGGACTAGCGGGAGGAACAGATACGCAGTATTTT
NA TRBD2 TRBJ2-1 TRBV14 CASSLGTSGEQFF TGTGCCAGCAGCCTGGGGACTAGCGGTGAGCAGTTCTTC
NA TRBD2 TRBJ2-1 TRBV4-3 CASSQGRAGGGDEQFF TGCGCCAGCAGCCAAGGACGAGCGGGAGGCGGGGATGAGCAGTTCTTC
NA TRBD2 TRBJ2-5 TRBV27 CASSSVARSGIREKTQYF TGTGCCAGCAGTTCCGTTGCCCGTAGCGGGATAAGAGAAAAGACCCAGTACTTC
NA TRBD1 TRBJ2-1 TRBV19 CASSSRTGYNEQFF TGTGCCAGTAGTTCCCGGACAGGGTACAATGAGCAGTTCTTC
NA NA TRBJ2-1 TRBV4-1 CASSQDLEGGQFF TGCGCCAGCAGCCAAGATCTAGAGGGGGGGCAGTTCTTC
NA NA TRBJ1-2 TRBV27 CASSPVGPQGSRTSSYGYTF TGTGCCAGCAGTCCGGTCGGTCCCCAGGGTTCCCGAACCTCGTCCTATGGCTACACCTTC
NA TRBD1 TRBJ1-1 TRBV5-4 CASSSGTGAWGF TGTGCCAGCAGCTCCGGGACAGGGGCTTGGGGCTTT
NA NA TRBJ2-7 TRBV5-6 CASSFGPYEQYF TGTGCCAGCAGCTTTGGCCCCTACGAGCAGTACTTC
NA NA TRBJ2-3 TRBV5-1 CASSLVGRGTDTQYF TGCGCCAGCAGCTTGGTCGGGAGAGGCACAGATACGCAGTATTTT
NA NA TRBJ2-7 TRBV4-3 CASSQDTSSNRPYEQYF TGCGCCAGCAGCCAAGATACGTCGAGTAATCGGCCCTACGAGCAGTACTTC
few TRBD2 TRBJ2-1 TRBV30 CAWIREVSYNEQFF TGTGCCTGGATCCGGGAGGTCTCCTACAATGAGCAGTTCTTC
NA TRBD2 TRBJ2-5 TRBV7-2 CASRFSGSGGETQYF TGTGCCAGCAGATTTAGCGGGAGTGGTGGGGAGACCCAGTACTTC
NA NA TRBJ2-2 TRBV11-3 CASSRGGGGELFF TGTGCCAGCAGCCGGGGAGGAGGCGGGGAGCTGTTTTTT
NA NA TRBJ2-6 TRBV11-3 CASSAGSGANVLTF TGTGCCAGCAGCGCGGGTAGTGGGGCCAACGTCCTGACTTTC
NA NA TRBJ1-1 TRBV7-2 CASSLWAGFDTEAFF TGTGCCAGCAGCCTCTGGGCGGGGTTCGACACTGAAGCTTTCTTT
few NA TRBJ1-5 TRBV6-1 CASSENAAGGNQPQHF TGTGCCAGCAGTGAAAACGCGGCAGGGGGCAATCAGCCCCAGCATTTT
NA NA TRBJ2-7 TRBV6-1 CASTPRSSYEQYF TGTGCCAGCACCCCCCGAAGCTCCTACGAGCAGTACTTC
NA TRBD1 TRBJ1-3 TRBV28 CASRQGQGRNTIYF TGTGCCAGCAGGCAAGGACAGGGAAGAAACACCATATATTTT
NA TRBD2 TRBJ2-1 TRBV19 CASSIGTSGINEQFF TGTGCCAGTAGTATAGGGACTAGCGGGATTAATGAGCAGTTCTTC
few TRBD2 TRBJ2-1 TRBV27 CASSSMIGLAGRFGSNEQFF TGTGCCAGCAGTTCCATGATAGGACTAGCGGGAAGGTTTGGTAGCAATGAGCAGTTCTTC
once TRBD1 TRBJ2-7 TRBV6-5 CASRRDRGGEQYF TGTGCCAGCAGGCGGGACAGGGGCGGCGAGCAGTACTTC
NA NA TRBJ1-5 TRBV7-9 CASSSTFTGSGEPQHF TGTGCCAGCAGCTCAACCTTCACAGGGTCCGGGGAGCCCCAGCATTTT
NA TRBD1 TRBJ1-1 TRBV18 CASSPRGQGYLNTEAFF TGTGCCAGCTCGCCCCGGGGACAGGGGTACCTGAACACTGAAGCTTTCTTT
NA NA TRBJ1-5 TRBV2 CASSEVGSNQPQHF TGTGCCAGCAGTGAAGTTGGCAGCAATCAGCCCCAGCATTTT
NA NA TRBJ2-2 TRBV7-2 CASSLIGTRNTGELFF TGTGCCAGCAGCTTAATAGGGACAAGAAACACCGGGGAGCTGTTTTTT
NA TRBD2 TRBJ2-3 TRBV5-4 CASSLDRGVADTQYF TGTGCCAGCAGCTTGGATCGGGGGGTGGCAGATACGCAGTATTTT
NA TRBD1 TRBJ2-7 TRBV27 CATRDRGTYEQYF TGTGCCACCCGGGACAGGGGGACCTACGAGCAGTACTTC
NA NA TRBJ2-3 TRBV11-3 CASSLTGRDTQYF TGTGCCAGCAGCTTAACGGGAAGGGATACGCAGTATTTT
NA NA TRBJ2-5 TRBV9 CASSLLGAQGTQYF TGTGCCAGCAGCCTCCTCGGGGCCCAAGGGACCCAGTACTTC